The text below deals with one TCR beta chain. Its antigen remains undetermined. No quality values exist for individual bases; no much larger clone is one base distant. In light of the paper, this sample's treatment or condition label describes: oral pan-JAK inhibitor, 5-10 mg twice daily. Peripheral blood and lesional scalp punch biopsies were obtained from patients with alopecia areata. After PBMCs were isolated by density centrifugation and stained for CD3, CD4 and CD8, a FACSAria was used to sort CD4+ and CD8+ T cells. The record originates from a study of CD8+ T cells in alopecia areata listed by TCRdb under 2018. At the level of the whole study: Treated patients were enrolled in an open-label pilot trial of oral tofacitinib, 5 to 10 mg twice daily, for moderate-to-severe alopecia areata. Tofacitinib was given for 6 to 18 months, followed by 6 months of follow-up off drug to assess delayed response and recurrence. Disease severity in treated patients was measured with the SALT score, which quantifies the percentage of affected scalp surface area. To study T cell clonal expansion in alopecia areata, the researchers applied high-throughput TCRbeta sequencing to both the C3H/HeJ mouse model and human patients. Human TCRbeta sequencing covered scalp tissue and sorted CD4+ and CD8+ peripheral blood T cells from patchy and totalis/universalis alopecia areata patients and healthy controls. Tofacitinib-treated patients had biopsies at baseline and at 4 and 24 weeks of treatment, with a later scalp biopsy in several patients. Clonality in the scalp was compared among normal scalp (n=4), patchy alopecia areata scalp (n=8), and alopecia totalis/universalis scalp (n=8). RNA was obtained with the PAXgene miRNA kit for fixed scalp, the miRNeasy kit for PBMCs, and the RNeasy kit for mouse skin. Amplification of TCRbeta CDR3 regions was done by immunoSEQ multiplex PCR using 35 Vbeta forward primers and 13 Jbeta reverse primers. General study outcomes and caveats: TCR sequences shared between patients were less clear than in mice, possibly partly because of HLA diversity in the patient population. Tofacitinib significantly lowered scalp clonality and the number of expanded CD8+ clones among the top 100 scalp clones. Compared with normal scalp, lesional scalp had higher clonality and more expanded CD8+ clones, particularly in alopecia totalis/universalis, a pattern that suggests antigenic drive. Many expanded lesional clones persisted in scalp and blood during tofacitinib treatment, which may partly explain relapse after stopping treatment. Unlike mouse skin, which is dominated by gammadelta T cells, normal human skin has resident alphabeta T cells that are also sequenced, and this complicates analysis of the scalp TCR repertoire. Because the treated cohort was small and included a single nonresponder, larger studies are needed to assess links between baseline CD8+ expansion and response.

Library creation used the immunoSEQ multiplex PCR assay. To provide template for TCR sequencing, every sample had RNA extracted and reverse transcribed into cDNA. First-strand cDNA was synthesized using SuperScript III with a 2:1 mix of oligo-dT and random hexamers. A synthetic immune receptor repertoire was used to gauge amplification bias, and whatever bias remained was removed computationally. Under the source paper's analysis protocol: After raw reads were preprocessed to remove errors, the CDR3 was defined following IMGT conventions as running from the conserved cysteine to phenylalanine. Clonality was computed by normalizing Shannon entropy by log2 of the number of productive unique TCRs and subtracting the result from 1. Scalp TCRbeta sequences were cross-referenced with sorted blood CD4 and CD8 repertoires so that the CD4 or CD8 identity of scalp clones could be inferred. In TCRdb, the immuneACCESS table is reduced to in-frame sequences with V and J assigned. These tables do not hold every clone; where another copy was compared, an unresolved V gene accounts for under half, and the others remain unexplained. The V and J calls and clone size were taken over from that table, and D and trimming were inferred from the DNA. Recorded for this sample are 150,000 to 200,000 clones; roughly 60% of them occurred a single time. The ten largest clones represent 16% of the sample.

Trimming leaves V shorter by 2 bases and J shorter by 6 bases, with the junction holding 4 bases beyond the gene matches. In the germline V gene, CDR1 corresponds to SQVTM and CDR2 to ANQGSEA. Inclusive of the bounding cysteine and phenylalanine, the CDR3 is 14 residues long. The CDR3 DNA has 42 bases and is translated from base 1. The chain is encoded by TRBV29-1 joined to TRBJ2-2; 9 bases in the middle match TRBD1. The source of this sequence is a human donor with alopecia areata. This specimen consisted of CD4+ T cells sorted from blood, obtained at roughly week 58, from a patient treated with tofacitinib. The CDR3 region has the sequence CSVETGGLAGELFF. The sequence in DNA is TGCAGCGTTGAAACAGGGGGCCTCGCCGGGGAGCTGTTTTTT.